Listed below are T cell receptor beta chains from one sample, sequenced in a study of cytomegalovirus exposure and HLA in healthy donors. Data came from immunoSEQ multiplex PCR; TCRdb stores just in-frame clones and leaves some out. The table lists about 130,000 clones, 75% to 90% of them singletons. Sequencing input: PBMCs. These receptors originate from a young woman in good health and CMV-seropositive. CDR3s include the opening cysteine and the closing phenylalanine or tryptophan. The order of the fields is D gene, V gene, clone size, J gene, CDR3 protein, CDR3 DNA. The D gene is left open where the match is weak. Part of the rows lack a size; the others show once, few, many or a class for expanded clones.

.	TRBV28	.	TRBJ1-2	CASSSQGSYGYTF	TGTGCCAGCAGTTCCCAGGGTAGCTATGGCTACACCTTC
.	TRBV5-1	.	TRBJ2-3	CASSLALRVTDTQYF	TGCGCCAGCAGCTTGGCCTTGCGGGTCACAGATACGCAGTATTTT
TRBD1	TRBV2	.	TRBJ1-4	CASSLNLGQLDEKLFF	TGTGCCAGCAGTTTGAATCTGGGACAGCTTGATGAAAAACTGTTTTTT
TRBD1	TRBV19	.	TRBJ1-1	CASSPTGGWTEAFF	TGTGCCAGTAGTCCGACAGGGGGCTGGACTGAAGCTTTCTTT
.	TRBV6-1	.	TRBJ1-5	CASSEEYSRNQPQHF	TGTGCCAGCAGTGAGGAATACAGCCGCAATCAGCCCCAGCATTTT
.	TRBV28	.	TRBJ1-2	CAMGSRRSNYGYTF	TGTGCCATGGGGAGTAGGCGCTCTAACTATGGCTACACCTTC
TRBD1	TRBV19	.	TRBJ2-7	CASSRRDRAYEQYF	TGTGCCAGTAGTAGGAGGGACAGGGCCTACGAGCAGTACTTC
TRBD1	TRBV7-9	.	TRBJ2-2	CASSFRAPGQGSTGELFF	TGTGCCAGCAGCTTCCGTGCGCCGGGACAGGGAAGCACCGGGGAGCTGTTTTTT
.	TRBV7-3	.	TRBJ2-5	CASSQLGLVEETQYF	TGTGCCAGCAGCCAGCTGGGACTCGTGGAAGAGACCCAGTACTTC
.	TRBV4-3	.	TRBJ1-1	CASSQQGLNTEAFF	TGCGCCAGCAGCCAACAGGGGTTGAACACTGAAGCTTTCTTT
TRBD1	TRBV11-3	.	TRBJ2-7	CASSQGGTGDYEQYF	TGTGCCAGCAGCCAAGGTGGGACAGGGGACTACGAGCAGTACTTC
.	TRBV15	.	TRBJ2-1	CATSRGPGIGYNEQFF	TGTGCCACCAGCAGAGGGCCCGGGATCGGGTACAATGAGCAGTTCTTC
.	TRBV27	.	TRBJ2-5	CASSFTTEETQYF	TGTGCCAGCAGTTTTACGACAGAAGAGACCCAGTACTTC
.	TRBV5-3	once	TRBJ2-7	CARSLLPASYEQYF	TGTGCCAGAAGCTTGTTACCAGCGTCCTACGAGCAGTACTTC
.	TRBV29-1	.	TRBJ1-6	CSVFLGGGLLHF	TGCAGCGTGTTCCTAGGGGGGGGCCTCCTCCACTTT
TRBD1	TRBV5-1	.	TRBJ1-4	CASRGQGGNEKLFF	TGCGCCAGCAGGGGACAGGGGGGTAATGAAAAACTGTTTTTT
TRBD1	TRBV28	.	TRBJ2-7	CASSGPGQGYEQYF	TGTGCCAGCAGCGGCCCGGGACAGGGCTACGAGCAGTACTTC
TRBD1	TRBV5-1	.	TRBJ1-2	CASSTWDSDYGYTF	TGCGCCAGCAGCACCTGGGACAGTGACTATGGCTACACCTTC
.	TRBV5-4	.	TRBJ1-5	CASSYQQGQPQHF	TGTGCCAGCAGCTACCAACAGGGTCAGCCCCAGCATTTT
.	TRBV11-2	.	TRBJ2-2	CASSSRTANTGELFF	TGTGCCAGCAGTTCGAGAACCGCGAACACCGGGGAGCTGTTTTTT
.	TRBV7-2	.	TRBJ1-2	CASSSPQGSRGYGYTF	TGTGCCAGCAGCTCTCCCCAAGGGTCCAGGGGCTATGGCTACACCTTC
TRBD1	TRBV27	few	TRBJ1-5	CASSPVGTELYSNQPQHF	TGTGCCAGCAGTCCCGTCGGGACAGAACTATATAGCAATCAGCCCCAGCATTTT
TRBD1	TRBV5-4	.	TRBJ1-2	CASRGGTVYGYTF	TGTGCCAGCAGAGGGGGGACAGTGTATGGCTACACCTTC
.	TRBV5-1	.	TRBJ1-5	CASSRGGSSNQPQHF	TGCGCCAGCAGCCGAGGAGGGTCAAGCAATCAGCCCCAGCATTTT
.	TRBV10-3	.	TRBJ2-7	CAMRGEAVSYEQYF	TGTGCCATGAGAGGTGAGGCGGTCTCCTACGAGCAGTACTTC
TRBD2	TRBV7-3	.	TRBJ2-1	CASSSGLAGGTQFF	TGTGCCAGCAGCTCAGGTTTAGCGGGGGGGACGCAGTTCTTC
TRBD1	TRBV28	.	TRBJ1-5	CASSFGDRGYNQPQHF	TGTGCCAGCAGTTTCGGGGACAGGGGTTACAATCAGCCCCAGCATTTT
.	TRBV6-6	.	TRBJ1-2	CASQGEGIYGYTF	TGTGCCTCTCAAGGAGAAGGTATCTATGGCTACACCTTC
TRBD1	TRBV28	.	TRBJ1-2	CASSDRGYGYTF	TGTGCCAGCAGTGACAGGGGGTATGGCTACACCTTC
TRBD1	TRBV11-3	.	TRBJ2-1	CASSLTGDNEQFF	TGTGCCAGCAGCTTAACAGGGGACAATGAGCAGTTCTTC
TRBD1	TRBV10-3	.	TRBJ1-3	CATWTGTGGNTIYF	TGTGCCACATGGACCGGGACAGGGGGAAACACCATATATTTT
.	TRBV6-5	.	TRBJ1-2	CASSYSRVNYGYTF	TGTGCCAGCAGTTACTCGCGGGTTAACTATGGCTACACCTTC
TRBD1	TRBV5-4	.	TRBJ1-3	CASSLDRGPGNTIYF	TGTGCCAGCAGCCTGGACAGGGGGCCAGGAAACACCATATATTTT
TRBD1	TRBV18	.	TRBJ1-1	CASSPRTGANTEAFF	TGTGCCAGCTCACCAAGGACAGGGGCGAACACTGAAGCTTTCTTT
TRBD1	TRBV28	.	TRBJ2-5	CASSSPGQGLETQYF	TGTGCCAGCAGTTCTCCTGGACAGGGGTTGGAGACCCAGTACTTC
TRBD1	TRBV27	.	TRBJ2-7	CASSSLLLQGPPQF	TGTGCCAGCAGTTCGCTCCTATTACAGGGGCCCCCTCAGTTC
TRBD2	TRBV29-1	.	TRBJ2-3	CSVGALAGKTDTQYF	TGCAGCGTGGGGGCACTAGCGGGTAAAACAGATACGCAGTATTTT